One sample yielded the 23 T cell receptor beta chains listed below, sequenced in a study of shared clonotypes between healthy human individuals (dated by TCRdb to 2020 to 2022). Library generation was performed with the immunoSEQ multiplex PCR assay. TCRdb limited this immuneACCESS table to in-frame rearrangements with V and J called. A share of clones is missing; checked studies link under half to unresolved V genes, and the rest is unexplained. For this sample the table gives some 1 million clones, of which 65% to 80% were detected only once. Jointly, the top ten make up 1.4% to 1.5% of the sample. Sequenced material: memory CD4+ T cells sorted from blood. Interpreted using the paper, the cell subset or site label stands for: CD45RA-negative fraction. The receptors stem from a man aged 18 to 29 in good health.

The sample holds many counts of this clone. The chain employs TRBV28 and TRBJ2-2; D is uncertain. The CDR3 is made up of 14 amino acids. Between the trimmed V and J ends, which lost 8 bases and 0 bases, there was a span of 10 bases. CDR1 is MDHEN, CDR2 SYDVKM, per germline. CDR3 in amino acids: CASVGSPNTGELFF. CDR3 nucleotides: TGTGCCAGCGTGGGCAGTCCGAACACCGGGGAGCTGTTTTTT.

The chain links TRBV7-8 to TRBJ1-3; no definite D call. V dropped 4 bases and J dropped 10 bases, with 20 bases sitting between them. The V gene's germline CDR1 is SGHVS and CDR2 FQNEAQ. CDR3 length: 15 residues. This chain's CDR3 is CASSSHPPGVGTIYF. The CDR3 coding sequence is TGTGCCAGCAGCTCTCATCCGCCCGGAGTTGGAACCATATATTTT. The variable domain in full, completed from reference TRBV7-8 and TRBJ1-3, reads GAGVSQSPRYKVAKRGQDVALRCDPISGHVSLFWYQQALGQGPEFLTYFQNEAQLDKSGLPSDRFFAERPEGSVSTLKIQRTQQEDSAVYLCASSSHPPGVGTIYFGEGSWLTVV.

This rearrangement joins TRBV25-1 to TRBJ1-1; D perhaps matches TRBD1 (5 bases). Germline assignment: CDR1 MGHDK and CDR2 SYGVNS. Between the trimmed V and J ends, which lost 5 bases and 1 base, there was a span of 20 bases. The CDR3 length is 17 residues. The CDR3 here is CASSTLGQGRGNTEAFF. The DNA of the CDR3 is TGTGCCAGCAGTACCCTAGGGCAGGGAAGGGGGAACACTGAAGCTTTCTTT.

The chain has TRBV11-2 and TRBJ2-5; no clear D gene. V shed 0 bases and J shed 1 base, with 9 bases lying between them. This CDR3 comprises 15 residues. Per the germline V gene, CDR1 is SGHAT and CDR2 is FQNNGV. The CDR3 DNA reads TGTGCCAGCAGCTTAGACGTAAGTACCCAAGAGACCCAGTACTTC. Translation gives CASSLDVSTQETQYF.

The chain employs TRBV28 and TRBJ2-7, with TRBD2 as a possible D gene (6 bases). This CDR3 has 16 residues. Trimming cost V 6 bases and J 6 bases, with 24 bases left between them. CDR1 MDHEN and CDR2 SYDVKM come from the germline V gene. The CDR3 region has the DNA TGTGCCAGCAGAACCGGGACTGCTATTCCAGTGGGCGAGCAGTACTTC. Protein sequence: CASRTGTAIPVGEQYF.

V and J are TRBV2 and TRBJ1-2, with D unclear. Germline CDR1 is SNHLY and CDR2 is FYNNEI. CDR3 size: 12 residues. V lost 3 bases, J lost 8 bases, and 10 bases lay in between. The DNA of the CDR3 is TGTGCCAGCAGTGATAGAGGGTCCGGCTACACCTTC. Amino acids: CASSDRGSGYTF.

Here the CDR3 DNA reads TGTGCCAGCAGTAAGGGGACAGGGTCCTACGAGCAGTACTTC. It encodes CASSKGTGSYEQYF. This chain links TRBV27 with TRBJ2-7; 9 bases align to TRBD1. This CDR3 comprises 14 residues. The germline V gene encodes CDR1 MNHEY and CDR2 SMNVEV (reference sequence). Unmatched junction bases numbered 3, after V lost 5 bases and J lost 1 base.

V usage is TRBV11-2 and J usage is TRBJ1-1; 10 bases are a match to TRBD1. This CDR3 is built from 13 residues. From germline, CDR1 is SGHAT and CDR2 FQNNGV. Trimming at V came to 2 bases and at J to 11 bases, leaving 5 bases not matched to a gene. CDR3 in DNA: TGTGCCAGCAGCTTATCCGCGGGACAGGGGGCTTTCTTT. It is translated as CASSLSAGQGAFF.

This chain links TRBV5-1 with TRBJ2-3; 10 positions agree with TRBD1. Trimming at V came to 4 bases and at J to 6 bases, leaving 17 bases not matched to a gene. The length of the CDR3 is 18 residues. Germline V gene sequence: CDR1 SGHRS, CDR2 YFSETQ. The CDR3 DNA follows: TGCGCCAGCAGCCCAGCCCCCCCTGCGAGGGACAGGGGTGATACGCAGTATTTT. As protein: CASSPAPPARDRGDTQYF.

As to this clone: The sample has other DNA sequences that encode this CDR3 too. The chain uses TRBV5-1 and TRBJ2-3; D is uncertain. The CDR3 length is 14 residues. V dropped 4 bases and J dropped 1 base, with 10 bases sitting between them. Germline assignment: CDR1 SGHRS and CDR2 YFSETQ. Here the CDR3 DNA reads TGCGCCAGCAGCCCCGGCCAGGGCACAGATACGCAGTATTTT. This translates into CASSPGQGTDTQYF.

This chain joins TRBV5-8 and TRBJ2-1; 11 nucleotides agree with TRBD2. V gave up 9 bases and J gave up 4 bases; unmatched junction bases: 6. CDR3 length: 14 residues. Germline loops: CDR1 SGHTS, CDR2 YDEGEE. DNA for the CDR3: TGTGCCACCACTACTAGCGGGGGTTACAATGAGCAGTTCTTC. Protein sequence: CATTTSGGYNEQFF. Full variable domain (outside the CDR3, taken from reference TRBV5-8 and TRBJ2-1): EAGVTQSPTHLIKTRGQQATLRCSPISGHTSVYWYQQALGLGLQFLLWYDEGEERNRGNFPPRFSGRQFPNYSSELNVNALELEDSALYLCATTTSGGYNEQFFGPGTRLTVL.

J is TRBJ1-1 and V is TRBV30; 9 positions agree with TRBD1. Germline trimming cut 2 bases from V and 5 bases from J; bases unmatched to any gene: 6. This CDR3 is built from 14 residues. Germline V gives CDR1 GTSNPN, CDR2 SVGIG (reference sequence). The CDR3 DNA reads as TGTGCCTGGAGTCCACAGGGGGCGCGGACTGAAGCTTTCTTT. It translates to CAWSPQGARTEAFF.

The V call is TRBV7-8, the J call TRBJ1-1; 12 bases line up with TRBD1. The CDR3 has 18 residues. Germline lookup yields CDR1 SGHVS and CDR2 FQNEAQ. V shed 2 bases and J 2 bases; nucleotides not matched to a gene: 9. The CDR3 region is CASSLKPGTGGYNTEAFF. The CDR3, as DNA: TGTGCCAGCAGCTTAAAACCCGGGACAGGGGGCTACAACACTGAAGCTTTCTTT.

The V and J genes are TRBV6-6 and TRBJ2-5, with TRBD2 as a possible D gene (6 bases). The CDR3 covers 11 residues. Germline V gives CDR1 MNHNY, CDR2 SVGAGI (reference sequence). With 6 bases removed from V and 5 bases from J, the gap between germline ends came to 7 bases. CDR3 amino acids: CASRLAETQYF. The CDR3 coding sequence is TGTGCCAGCAGGCTAGCGGAGACCCAGTACTTC.

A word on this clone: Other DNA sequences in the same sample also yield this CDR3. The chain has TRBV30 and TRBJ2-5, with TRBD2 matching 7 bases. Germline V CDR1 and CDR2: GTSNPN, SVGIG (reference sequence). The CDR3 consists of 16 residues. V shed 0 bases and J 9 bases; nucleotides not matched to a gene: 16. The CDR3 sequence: CAWSVNPLADRGAQYF. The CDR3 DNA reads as TGTGCCTGGAGTGTCAACCCCCTAGCGGACCGCGGGGCCCAGTACTTC. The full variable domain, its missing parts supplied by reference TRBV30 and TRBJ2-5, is SQTIHQWPATLVQPVGSPLSLECTVEGTSNPNLYWYRQAAGRGLQLLFYSVGIGQISSEVPQNLSASRPQDRQFILSSKKLLLSDSGFYLCAWSVNPLADRGAQYFGPGTRLLVL.

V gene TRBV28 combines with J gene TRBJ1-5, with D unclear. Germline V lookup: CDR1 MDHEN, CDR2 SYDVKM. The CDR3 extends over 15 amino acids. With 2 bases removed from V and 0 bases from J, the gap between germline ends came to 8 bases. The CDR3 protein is CASSLPDHSNQPQHF. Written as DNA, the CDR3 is TGTGCCAGCAGTTTACCGGACCATAGCAATCAGCCCCAGCATTTT.

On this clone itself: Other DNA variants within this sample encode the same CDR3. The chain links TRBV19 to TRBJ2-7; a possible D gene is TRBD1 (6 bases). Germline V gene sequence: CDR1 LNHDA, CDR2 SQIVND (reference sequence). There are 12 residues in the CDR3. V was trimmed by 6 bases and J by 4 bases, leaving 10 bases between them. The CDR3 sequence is CASSPDRYEQYF. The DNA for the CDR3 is TGTGCCAGTAGCCCAGACAGGTACGAGCAGTACTTC.

The CDR3 nucleotides read TGCGCCAGCAGTCAACCGCCTTGGCGCTACGAGCAGTACTTC. Its translation is CASSQPPWRYEQYF. The chain carries TRBV23-1 and TRBJ2-7, with no clear D. TRBV23-1 has ORF status, its function being uncertain. The CDR3 is 14 residues long. V was trimmed by 2 bases and J by 3 bases, leaving 11 bases between them.

CDR3 nucleotide sequence: TGTGCCAGCAGCCTACGGACAGGGGTTGCTGAGCAGTTCTTC. Amino acid sequence: CASSLRTGVAEQFF. J is TRBJ2-1 and V is TRBV9; TRBD1 matches at 9 bases. The germline gives CDR1 SGDLS, CDR2 YYNGEE. After removal of 4 bases from V and 9 bases from J, the junction contained 8 bases not matched to a gene. The CDR3 is 14 amino acids.

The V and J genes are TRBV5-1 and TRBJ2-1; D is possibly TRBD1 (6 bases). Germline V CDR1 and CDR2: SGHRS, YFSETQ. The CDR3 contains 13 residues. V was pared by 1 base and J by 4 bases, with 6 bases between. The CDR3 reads CASSLTGYNEQFF. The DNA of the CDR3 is TGCGCCAGCAGCTTGACAGGGTACAATGAGCAGTTCTTC.

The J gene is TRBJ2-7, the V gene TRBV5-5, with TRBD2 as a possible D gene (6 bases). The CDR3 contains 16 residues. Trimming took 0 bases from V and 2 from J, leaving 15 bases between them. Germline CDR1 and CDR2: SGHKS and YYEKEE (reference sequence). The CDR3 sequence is CASSLGPGTATYEQYF. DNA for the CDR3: TGTGCCAGCAGCTTGGGCCCCGGGACTGCAACCTACGAGCAGTACTTC.

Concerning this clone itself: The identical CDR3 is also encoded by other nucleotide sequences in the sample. The CDR3 here is CASSRGGDSYEQYF. The DNA for the CDR3 is TGTGCCAGCAGTCGGGGCGGGGACTCCTACGAGCAGTACTTC. V and J are TRBV6-1 and TRBJ2-7; D possibly corresponds to TRBD2 (6 bases). CDR1 and CDR2 (germline): MNHNS, SASEGT. Trimming removed 5 bases from V and 0 bases from J, with 11 bases in between. The CDR3 length is 14 residues.

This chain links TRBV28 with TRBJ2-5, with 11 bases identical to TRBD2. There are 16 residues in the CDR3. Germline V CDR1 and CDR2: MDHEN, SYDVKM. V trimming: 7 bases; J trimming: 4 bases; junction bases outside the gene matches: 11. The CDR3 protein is CASNRLAGLKGETQYF. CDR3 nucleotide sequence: TGTGCCAGCAACCGACTAGCGGGATTAAAGGGAGAGACCCAGTACTTC. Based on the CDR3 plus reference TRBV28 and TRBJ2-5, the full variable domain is DVKVTQSSRYLVKRTGEKVFLECVQDMDHENMFWYRQDPGLGLRLIYFSYDVKMKEKGDIPEGYSVSREKKERFSLILESASTNQTSMYLCASNRLAGLKGETQYFGPGTRLLVL.